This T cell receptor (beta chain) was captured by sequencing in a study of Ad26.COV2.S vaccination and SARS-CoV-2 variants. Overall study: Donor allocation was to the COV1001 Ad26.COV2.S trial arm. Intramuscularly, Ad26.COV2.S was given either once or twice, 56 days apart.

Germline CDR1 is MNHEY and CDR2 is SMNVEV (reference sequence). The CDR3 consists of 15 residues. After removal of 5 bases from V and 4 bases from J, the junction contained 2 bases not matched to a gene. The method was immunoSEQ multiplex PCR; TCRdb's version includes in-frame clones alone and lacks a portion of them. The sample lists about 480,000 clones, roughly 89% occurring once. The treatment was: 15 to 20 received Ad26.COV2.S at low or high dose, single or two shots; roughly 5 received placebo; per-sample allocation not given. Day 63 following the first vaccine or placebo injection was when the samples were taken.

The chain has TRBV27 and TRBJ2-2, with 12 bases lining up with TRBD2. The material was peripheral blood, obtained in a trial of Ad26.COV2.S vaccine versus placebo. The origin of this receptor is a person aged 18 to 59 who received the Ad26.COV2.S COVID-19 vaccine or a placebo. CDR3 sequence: CASSALAGGTGELFF. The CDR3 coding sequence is TGTGCCAGCAGTGCACTAGCGGGAGGCACCGGGGAGCTGTTTTTT.